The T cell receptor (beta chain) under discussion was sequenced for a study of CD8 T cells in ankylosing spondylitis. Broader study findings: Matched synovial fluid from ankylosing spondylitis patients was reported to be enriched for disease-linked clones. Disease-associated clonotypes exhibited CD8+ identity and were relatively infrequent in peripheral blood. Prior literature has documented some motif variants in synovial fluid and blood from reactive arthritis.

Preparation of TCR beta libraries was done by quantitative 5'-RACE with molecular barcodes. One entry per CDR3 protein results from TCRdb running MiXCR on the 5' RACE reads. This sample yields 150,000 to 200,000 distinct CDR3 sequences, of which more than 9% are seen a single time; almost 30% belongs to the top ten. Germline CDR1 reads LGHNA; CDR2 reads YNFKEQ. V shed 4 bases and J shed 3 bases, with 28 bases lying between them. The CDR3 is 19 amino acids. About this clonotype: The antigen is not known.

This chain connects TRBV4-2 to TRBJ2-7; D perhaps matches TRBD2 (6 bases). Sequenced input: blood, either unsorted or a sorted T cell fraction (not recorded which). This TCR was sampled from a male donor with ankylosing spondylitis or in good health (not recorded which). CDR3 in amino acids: CASSPRASGQAGRYYEQYF. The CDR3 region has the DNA TGTGCCAGCAGCCCCAGAGCGTCAGGGCAGGCGGGACGATACTACGAGCAGTACTTC.